The next 9 T cell receptor beta chains were all read from a single sample in a study of cytomegalovirus exposure and HLA in healthy donors. PCR employed 60 Vbeta and 13 Jbeta primers. Libraries were prepared by immunoSEQ multiplex PCR; TCRdb keeps only in-frame clonotypes and omits some of them. Of 110,000 to 150,000 clones listed, roughly 84% are singletons. Material: PBMCs. These receptors all come from a boy younger than 10 in good health and CMV-seronegative.

The chain employs TRBV19 and TRBJ1-1; 9 bases align to TRBD1. This CDR3 comprises 16 residues. After removal of 2 bases from V and 1 base from J, the junction contained 5 bases not matched to a gene. Germline V CDR1 and CDR2: LNHDA, SQIVND (reference sequence). In nucleotides, the CDR3 is TGTGCCAGTAGTATAATGGGACAGGGCACGAACACTGAAGCTTTCTTT. Translation: CASSIMGQGTNTEAFF.

A single count supports this clone. The J gene is TRBJ1-1, the V gene TRBV29-1; 8 bases agree with TRBD1. Trimming took 8 bases from V and 3 from J; bases not matched to a gene: 14. The CDR3 contains 15 residues. The germline CDR1 and CDR2 sequences are SQVTM and ANQGSEA. Here the CDR3 DNA reads TGCAGCCTACTGACCCCAGGGGGCGATGACACTGAAGCTTTCTTT. Its protein is CSLLTPGGDDTEAFF.

The chain has TRBV9 and TRBJ1-3; TRBD1 agrees at 7 bases. The CDR3 has 14 amino acids. V lost 3 bases and J lost 7; bases outside the gene matches: 7. Germline V gene sequence: CDR1 SGDLS, CDR2 YYNGEE. CDR3: CASSARQGNNTIYF. In DNA form, the CDR3 reads TGTGCCAGCAGCGCGAGACAGGGTAATAACACCATATATTTT.

The genes are TRBV13 and TRBJ1-1; D is unclear. Trimming stripped 1 base from V and 6 bases from J, with 6 bases between. The germline CDR1 and CDR2 sequences are PRHDT and FYEKMQ (reference sequence). The CDR3 runs 12 residues. CDR3 protein: CASSLAGSEAFF. The CDR3 DNA follows: TGTGCCAGCAGCTTAGCGGGTTCTGAAGCTTTCTTT.

This chain uses TRBV4-2 with TRBJ2-5; 8 bases line up with TRBD1. The CDR3 consists of 16 residues. J lost 4 bases, V lost 0 bases, and 7 bases had no gene match. Germline assignment: CDR1 LGHNA and CDR2 YNFKEQ. CDR3 in DNA: TGTGCCAGCAGCCAAGAAACCCCAGGGGGCGCAGAGACCCAGTACTTC. As protein: CASSQETPGGAETQYF.

This sequence joins TRBV29-1 and TRBJ2-7; the match to TRBD1 covers 10 bases. The V gene end was trimmed by 4 bases and the J gene end by 5 bases; junction bases not matched to a gene: 14. Germline CDR1 is SQVTM and CDR2 is ANQGSEA. The CDR3 loop spans 16 amino acids. The CDR3 nucleotides are TGCAGCGTTGTTGGGATTGGGGGACAGGGGCCCAACGAGCAGTACTTC. Translated, it gives CSVVGIGGQGPNEQYF.

This chain links TRBV5-6 with TRBJ2-7, with 13 bases fitting TRBD2. The CDR3 spans 16 residues. Germline CDR1 is SGHDT and CDR2 is YYEEEE. The trim removed 3 bases at V and 4 bases at J, leaving 7 bases unmatched. The CDR3 sequence is CASSSWTSGGHYEQYF. CDR3 sequence (DNA): TGTGCCAGCAGCTCCTGGACTAGCGGGGGACATTACGAGCAGTACTTC.

This clone was detected a few times. The chain recombines TRBV28 with TRBJ2-7; D perhaps matches TRBD1 (5 bases). Trimming shortened V by 8 bases and J by 5 bases, and 25 bases separated the two germline ends. CDR1 MDHEN and CDR2 SYDVKM come from the germline V gene. CDR3 length: 16 amino acids. The CDR3 DNA is TGTGCCAGCCATTCTCCCCGTTCAGGGTATTCTCACGAGCAGTACTTC. Its translation: CASHSPRSGYSHEQYF.

This clone came up a few times. The J gene is TRBJ1-5, the V gene TRBV6-1; D is undetermined. Trimming stripped 0 bases from V and 3 bases from J, with 9 bases between. Germline assignment: CDR1 MNHNS and CDR2 SASEGT. The CDR3 has 15 residues. CDR3 DNA: TGTGCCAGCAGTGAAGCCCCAGATGCCAATCAGCCCCAGCATTTT. It codes for CASSEAPDANQPQHF.